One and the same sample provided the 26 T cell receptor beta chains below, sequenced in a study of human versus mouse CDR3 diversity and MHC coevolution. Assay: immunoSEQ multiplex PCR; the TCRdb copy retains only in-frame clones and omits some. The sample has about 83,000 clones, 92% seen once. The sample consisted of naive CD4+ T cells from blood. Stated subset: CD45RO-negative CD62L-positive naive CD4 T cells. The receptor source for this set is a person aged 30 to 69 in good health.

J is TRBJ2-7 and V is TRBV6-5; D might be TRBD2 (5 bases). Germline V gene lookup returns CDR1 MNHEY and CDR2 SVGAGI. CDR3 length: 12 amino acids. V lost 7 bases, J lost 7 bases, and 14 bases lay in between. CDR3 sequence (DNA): TGTGCCAGCAACACAAGGACTTTTGAGCAGTACTTC. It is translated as CASNTRTFEQYF.

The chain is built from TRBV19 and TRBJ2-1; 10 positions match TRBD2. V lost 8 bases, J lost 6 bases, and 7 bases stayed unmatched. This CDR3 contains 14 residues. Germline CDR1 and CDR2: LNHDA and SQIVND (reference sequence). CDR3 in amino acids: CASGAGGSANEQFF. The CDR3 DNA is TGTGCCAGTGGAGCGGGAGGGTCCGCCAATGAGCAGTTCTTC.

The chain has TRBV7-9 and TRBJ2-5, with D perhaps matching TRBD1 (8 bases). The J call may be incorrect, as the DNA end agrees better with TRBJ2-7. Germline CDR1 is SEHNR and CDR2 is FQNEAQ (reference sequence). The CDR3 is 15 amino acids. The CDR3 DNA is TGTGCCAGCAGCTTAGGAGGACAGGGAGGGTACGAGCAGTACTTC. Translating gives CASSLGGQGGYEQYF.

The CDR3 spells CASSLFPRQGMETQYF. DNA for the CDR3: TGTGCCAGCAGTTTGTTTCCCCGACAGGGGATGGAGACCCAGTACTTC. This chain links TRBV28 with TRBJ2-5, with 8 bases matching TRBD1. Germline assignment: CDR1 MDHEN and CDR2 SYDVKM. The ends lost 3 bases at V and 5 bases at J; junction bases unmatched: 11. This CDR3 has 16 residues.

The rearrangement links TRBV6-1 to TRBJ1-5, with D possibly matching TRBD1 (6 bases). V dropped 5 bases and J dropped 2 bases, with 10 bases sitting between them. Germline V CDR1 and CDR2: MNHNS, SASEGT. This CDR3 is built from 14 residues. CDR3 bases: TGTGCCAGCAGTACATCAGGGGGCAATCAGCCCCAGCATTTT. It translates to CASSTSGGNQPQHF.

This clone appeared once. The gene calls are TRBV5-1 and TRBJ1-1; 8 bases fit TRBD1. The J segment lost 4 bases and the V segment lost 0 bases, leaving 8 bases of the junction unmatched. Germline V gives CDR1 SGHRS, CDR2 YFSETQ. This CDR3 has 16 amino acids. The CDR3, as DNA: TGCGCCAGCAGCTTGGACAGGGGGATCGTGGGCACTGAAGCTTTCTTT. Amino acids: CASSLDRGIVGTEAFF.

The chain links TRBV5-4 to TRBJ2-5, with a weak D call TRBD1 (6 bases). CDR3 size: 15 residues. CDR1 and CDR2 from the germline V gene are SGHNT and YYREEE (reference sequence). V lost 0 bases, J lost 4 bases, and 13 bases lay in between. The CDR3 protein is CASSLVGARGETQYF. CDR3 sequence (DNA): TGTGCCAGCAGCTTGGTGGGGGCCAGGGGAGAGACCCAGTACTTC.

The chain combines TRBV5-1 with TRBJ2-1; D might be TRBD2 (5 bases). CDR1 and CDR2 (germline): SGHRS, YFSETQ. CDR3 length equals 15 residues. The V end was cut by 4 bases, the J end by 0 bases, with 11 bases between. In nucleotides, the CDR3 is TGCGCCAGCAGCAACAGCGGAAGCTCCTACAATGAGCAGTTCTTC. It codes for CASSNSGSSYNEQFF.

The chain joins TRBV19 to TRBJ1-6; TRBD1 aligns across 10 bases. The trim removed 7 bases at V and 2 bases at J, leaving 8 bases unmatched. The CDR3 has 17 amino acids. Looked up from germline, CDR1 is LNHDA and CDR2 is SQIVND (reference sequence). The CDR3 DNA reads TGTGCCAGTACAGACAGGGGGCCGAGAACCTATAATTCACCCCTCCACTTT. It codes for CASTDRGPRTYNSPLHF.

CDR3 coding DNA: TGCAGTGCTAGCAGTTACTATGGCTACACCTTC. Translated, it gives CSASSYYGYTF. The J gene is TRBJ1-2, the V gene TRBV20-1; D uncertain. The germline gives CDR1 DFQATT, CDR2 SNEGSKA (reference sequence). This CDR3 has 11 amino acids. Trimming removed 3 bases at V and 3 bases at J, with 5 bases between.

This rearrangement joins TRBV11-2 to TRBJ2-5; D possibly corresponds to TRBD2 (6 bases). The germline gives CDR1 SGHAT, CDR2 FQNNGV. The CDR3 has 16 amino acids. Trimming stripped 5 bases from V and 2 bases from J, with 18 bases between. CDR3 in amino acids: CASSPSLALPQETQYF. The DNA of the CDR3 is TGTGCCAGCAGCCCTTCACTAGCCCTCCCACAAGAGACCCAGTACTTC. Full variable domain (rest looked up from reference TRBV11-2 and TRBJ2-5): EAGVAQSPRYKIIEKRQSVAFWCNPISGHATLYWYQQILGQGPKLLIQFQNNGVVDDSQLPKDRFSAERLKGVDSTLKIQPAKLEDSAVYLCASSPSLALPQETQYFGPGTRLLVL.

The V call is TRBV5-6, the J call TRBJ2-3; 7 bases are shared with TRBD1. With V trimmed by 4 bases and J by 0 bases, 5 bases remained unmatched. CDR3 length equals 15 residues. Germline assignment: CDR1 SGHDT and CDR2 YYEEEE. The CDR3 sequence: CASSLGQVSTDTQYF. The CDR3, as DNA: TGTGCCAGCAGCCTAGGACAGGTTAGCACAGATACGCAGTATTTT.

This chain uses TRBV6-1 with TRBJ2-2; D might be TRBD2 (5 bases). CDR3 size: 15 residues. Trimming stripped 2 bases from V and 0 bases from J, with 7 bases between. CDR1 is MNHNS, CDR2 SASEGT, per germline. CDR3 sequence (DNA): TGTGCCAGCAGTGAACTACTAGCGAACACCGGGGAGCTGTTTTTT. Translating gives CASSELLANTGELFF.

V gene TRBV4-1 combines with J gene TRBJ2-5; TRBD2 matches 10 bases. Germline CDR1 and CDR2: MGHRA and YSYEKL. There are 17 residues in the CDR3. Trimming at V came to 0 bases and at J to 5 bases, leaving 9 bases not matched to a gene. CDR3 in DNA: TGCGCCAGCAGCCAAGATCATCCAGCGGGGGGGCCGGAGACCCAGTACTTC. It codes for CASSQDHPAGGPETQYF.

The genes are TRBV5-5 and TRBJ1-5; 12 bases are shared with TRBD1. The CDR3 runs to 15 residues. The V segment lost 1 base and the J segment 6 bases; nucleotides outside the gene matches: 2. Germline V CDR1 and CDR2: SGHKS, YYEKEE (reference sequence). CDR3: CASSLMGQGAQPQHF. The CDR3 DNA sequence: TGTGCCAGCAGCTTGATGGGACAGGGGGCTCAGCCCCAGCATTTT.

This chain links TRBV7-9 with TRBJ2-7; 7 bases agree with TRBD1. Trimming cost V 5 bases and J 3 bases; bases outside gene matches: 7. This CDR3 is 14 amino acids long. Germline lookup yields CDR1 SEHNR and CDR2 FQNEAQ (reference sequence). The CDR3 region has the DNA TGTGCCAGCAGCGTAGGGACAGCCAACTACGAGCAGTACTTC. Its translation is CASSVGTANYEQYF.

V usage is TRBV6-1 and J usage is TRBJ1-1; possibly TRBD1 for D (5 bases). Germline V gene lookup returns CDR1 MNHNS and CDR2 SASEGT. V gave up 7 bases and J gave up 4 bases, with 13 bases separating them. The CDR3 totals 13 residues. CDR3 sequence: CASKRGEVTEAFF. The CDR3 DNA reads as TGTGCCAGCAAAAGAGGGGAGGTCACTGAAGCTTTCTTT.

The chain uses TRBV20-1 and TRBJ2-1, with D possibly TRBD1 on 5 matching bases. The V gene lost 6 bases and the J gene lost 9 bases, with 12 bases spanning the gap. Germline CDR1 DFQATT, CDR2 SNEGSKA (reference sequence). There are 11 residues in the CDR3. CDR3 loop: CSATLRAEQFF. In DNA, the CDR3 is TGCAGTGCCACGCTCAGGGCTGAGCAGTTCTTC.

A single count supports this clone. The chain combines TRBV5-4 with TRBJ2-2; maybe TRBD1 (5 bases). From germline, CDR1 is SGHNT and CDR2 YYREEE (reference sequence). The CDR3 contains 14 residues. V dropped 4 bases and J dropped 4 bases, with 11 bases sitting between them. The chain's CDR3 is CASSPDSITGELFF. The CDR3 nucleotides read TGTGCCAGCAGCCCTGACAGCATCACCGGGGAGCTGTTTTTT.

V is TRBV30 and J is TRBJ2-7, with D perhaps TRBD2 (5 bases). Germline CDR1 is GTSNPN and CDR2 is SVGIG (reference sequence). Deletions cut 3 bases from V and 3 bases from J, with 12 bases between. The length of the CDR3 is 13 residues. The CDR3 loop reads CAWRRAQGYEQYF. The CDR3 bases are TGTGCCTGGAGGCGGGCCCAAGGCTACGAGCAGTACTTC.

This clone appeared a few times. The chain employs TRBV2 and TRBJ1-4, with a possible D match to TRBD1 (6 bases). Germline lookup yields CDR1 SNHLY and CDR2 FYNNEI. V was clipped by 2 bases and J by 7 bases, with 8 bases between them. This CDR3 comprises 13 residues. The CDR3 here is CASSEQGFEKLFF. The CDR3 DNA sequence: TGTGCCAGCAGTGAACAGGGGTTTGAAAAACTGTTTTTT.

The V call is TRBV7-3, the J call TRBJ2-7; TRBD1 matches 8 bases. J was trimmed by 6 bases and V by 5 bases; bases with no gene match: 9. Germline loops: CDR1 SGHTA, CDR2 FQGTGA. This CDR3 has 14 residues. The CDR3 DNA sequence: TGTGCCAGCAGCCAGACAGGGGCCGAGCGCGAGCAGTACTTC. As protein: CASSQTGAEREQYF.

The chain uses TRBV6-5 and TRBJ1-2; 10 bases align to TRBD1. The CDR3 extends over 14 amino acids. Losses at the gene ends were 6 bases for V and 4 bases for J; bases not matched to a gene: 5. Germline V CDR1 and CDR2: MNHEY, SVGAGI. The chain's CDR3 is CASRFGQGVYGYTF. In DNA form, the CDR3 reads TGTGCCAGCAGGTTCGGACAGGGGGTCTATGGCTACACCTTC.

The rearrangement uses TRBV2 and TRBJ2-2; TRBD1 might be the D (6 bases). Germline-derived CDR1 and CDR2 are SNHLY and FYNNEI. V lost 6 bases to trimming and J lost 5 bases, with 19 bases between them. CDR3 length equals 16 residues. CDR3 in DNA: TGTGCCAGCAGGGGGGCTGGCGGTCTCTTAACCGGGGAGCTGTTTTTT. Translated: CASRGAGGLLTGELFF. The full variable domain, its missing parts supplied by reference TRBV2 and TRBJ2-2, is EPEVTQTPSHQVTQMGQEVILRCVPISNHLYFYWYRQILGQKVEFLVSFYNNEISEKSEIFDDQFSVERPDGSNFTLKIRSTKLEDSAMYFCASRGAGGLLTGELFFGEGSRLTVL.

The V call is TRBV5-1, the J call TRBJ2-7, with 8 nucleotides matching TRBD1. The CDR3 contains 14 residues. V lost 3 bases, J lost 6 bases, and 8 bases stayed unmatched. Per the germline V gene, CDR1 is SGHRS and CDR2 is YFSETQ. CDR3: CASSSGTGSAEQYF. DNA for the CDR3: TGCGCCAGCAGCTCCGGGACAGGAAGTGCCGAGCAGTACTTC.

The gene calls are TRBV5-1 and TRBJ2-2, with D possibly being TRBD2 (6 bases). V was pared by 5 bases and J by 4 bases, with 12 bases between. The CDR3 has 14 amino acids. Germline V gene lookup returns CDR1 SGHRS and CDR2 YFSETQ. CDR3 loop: CASRDRRGTGELFF. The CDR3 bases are TGCGCCAGCAGAGATAGGAGGGGCACCGGGGAGCTGTTTTTT.